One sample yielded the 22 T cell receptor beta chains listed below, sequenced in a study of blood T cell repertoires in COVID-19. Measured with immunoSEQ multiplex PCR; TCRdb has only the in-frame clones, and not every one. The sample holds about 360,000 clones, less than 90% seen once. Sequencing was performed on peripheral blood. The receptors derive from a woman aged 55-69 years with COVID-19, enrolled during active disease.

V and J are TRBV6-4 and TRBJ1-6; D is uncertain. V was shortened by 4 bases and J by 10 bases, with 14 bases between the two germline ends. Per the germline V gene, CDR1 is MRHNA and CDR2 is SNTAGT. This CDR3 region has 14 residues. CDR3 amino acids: CASSVHSTGSPLHF. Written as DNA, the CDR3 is TGTGCCAGCAGTGTCCATTCGACCGGGTCACCCCTCCACTTT.

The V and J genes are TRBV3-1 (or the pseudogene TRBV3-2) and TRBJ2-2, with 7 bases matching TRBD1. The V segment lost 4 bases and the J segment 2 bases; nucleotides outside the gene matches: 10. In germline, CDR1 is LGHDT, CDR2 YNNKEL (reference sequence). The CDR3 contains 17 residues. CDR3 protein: CASSPEDRGPNTGELFF. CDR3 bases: TGTGCCAGCAGCCCCGAAGATAGGGGGCCCAACACCGGGGAGCTGTTTTTT.

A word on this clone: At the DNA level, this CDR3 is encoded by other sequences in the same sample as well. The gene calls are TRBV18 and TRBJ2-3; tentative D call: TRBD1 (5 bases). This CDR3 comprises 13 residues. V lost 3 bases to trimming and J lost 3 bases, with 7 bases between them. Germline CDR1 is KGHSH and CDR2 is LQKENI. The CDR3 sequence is CASSPRQTDTQYF. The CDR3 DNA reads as TGTGCCAGCTCACCCCGACAGACAGATACGCAGTATTTT.

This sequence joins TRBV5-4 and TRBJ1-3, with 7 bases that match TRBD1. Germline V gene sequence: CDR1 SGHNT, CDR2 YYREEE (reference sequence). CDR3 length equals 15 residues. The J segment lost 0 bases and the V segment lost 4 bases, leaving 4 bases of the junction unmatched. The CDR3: CASSLDRSSGNTIYF. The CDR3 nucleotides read TGTGCCAGCAGCCTGGACAGGAGCTCTGGAAACACCATATATTTT. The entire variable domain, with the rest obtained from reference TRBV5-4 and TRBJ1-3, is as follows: ETGVTQSPTHLIKTRGQQVTLRCSSQSGHNTVSWYQQALGQGPQFIFQYYREEENGRGNFPPRFSGLQFPNYSSELNVNALELDDSALYLCASSLDRSSGNTIYFGEGSWLTVV.

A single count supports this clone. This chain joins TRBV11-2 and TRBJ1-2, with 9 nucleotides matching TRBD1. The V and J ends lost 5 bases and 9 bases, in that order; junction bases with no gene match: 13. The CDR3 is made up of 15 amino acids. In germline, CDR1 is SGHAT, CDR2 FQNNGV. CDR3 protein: CASSPGTGKTRSYTF. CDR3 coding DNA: TGTGCCAGCAGCCCGGGGACAGGGAAGACGAGGAGCTACACCTTC.

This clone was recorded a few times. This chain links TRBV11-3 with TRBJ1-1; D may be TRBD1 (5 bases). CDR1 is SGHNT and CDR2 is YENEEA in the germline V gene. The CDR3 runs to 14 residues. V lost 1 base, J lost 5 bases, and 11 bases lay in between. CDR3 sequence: CASSLVQGGTEAFF. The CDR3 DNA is TGTGCCAGCAGCTTAGTTCAGGGTGGGACTGAAGCTTTCTTT.

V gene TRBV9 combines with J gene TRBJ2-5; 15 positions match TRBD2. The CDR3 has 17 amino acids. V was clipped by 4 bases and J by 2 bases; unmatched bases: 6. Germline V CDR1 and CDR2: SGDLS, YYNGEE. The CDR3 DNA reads TGTGCCAGCAGCCCCGGGACTAGCGGGGGGCCACAAGAGACCCAGTACTTC. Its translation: CASSPGTSGGPQETQYF.

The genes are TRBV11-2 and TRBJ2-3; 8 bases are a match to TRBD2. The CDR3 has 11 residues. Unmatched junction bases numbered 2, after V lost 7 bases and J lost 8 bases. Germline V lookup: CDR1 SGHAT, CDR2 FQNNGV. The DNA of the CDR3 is TGTGCCAGCACCCTAGCGGGTACGCAGTATTTT. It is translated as CASTLAGTQYF. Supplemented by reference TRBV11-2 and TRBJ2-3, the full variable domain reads EAGVAQSPRYKIIEKRQSVAFWCNPISGHATLYWYQQILGQGPKLLIQFQNNGVVDDSQLPKDRFSAERLKGVDSTLKIQPAKLEDSAVYLCASTLAGTQYFGPGTRLTVL.

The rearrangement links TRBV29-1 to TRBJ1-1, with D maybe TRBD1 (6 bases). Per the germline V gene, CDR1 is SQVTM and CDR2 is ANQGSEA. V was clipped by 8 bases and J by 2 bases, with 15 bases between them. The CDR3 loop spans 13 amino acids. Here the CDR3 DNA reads TGCAGCACCCAGGGGTTTCTTAACACTGAAGCTTTCTTT. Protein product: CSTQGFLNTEAFF.

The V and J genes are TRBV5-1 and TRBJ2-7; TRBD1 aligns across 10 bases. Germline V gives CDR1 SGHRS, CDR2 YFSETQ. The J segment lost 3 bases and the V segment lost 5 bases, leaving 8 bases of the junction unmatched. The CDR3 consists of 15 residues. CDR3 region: CASRSGTGDVYEQYF. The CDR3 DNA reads TGCGCCAGCAGATCCGGGACAGGGGACGTCTACGAGCAGTACTTC. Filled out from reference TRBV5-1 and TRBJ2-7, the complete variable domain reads KAGVTQTPRYLIKTRGQQVTLSCSPISGHRSVSWYQQTPGQGLQFLFEYFSETQRNKGNFPGRFSGRQFSNSRSEMNVSTLELGDSALYLCASRSGTGDVYEQYFGPGTRLTVT.

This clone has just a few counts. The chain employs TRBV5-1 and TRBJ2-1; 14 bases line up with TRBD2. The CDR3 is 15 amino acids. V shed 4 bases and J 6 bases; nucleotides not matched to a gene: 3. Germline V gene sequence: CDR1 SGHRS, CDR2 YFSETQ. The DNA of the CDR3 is TGCGCCAGCAGCGAGGGACTAGCGGGGGTCAATGAGCAGTTCTTC. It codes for CASSEGLAGVNEQFF.

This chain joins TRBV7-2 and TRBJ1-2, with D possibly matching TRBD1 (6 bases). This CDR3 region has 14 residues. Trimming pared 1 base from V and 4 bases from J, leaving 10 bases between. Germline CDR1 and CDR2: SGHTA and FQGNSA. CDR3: CASSLGGRLYGYTF. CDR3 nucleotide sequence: TGTGCCAGCAGCTTAGGGGGGCGTCTCTATGGCTACACCTTC.

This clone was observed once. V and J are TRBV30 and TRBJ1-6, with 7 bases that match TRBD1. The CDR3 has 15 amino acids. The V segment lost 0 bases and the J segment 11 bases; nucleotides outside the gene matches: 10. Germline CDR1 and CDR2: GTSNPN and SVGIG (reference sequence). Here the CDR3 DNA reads TGTGCCTGGAGTGTACGCGGCAGGGGGGAGGCACCCCTCCACTTT. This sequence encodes CAWSVRGRGEAPLHF.

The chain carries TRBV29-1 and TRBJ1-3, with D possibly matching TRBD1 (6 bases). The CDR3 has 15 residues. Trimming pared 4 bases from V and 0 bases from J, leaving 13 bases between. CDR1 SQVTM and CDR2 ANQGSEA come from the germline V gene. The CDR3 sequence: CSVGTGQSSGNTIYF. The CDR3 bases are TGCAGCGTTGGAACCGGACAGTCCTCTGGAAACACCATATATTTT.

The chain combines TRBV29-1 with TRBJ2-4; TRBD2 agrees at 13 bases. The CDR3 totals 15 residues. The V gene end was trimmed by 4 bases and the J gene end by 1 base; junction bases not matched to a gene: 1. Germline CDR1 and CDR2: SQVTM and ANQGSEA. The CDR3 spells CSVVTSGGAKNIQYF. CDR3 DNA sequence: TGCAGCGTTGTGACTAGCGGGGGGGCCAAAAACATTCAGTACTTC.

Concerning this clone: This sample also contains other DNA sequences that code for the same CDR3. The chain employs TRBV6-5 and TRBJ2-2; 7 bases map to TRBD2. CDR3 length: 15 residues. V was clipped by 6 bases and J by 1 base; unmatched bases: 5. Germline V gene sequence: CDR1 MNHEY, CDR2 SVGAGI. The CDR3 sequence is CASRRDYVNTGELFF. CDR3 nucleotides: TGTGCCAGCAGACGGGACTACGTGAACACCGGGGAGCTGTTTTTT.

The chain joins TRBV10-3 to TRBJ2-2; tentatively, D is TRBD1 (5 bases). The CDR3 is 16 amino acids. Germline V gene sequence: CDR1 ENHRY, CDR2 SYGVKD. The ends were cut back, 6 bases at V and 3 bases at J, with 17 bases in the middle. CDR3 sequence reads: CAISRLRVSDTGELFF. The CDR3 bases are TGTGCCATCAGCAGGCTCAGGGTGTCGGACACCGGGGAGCTGTTTTTT.

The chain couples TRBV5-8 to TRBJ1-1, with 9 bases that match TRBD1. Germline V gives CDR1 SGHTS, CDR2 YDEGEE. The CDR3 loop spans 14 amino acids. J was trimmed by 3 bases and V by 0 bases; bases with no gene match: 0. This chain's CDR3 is CASSLGTGDTEAFF. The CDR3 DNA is TGTGCCAGCAGCTTGGGGACAGGGGACACTGAAGCTTTCTTT.

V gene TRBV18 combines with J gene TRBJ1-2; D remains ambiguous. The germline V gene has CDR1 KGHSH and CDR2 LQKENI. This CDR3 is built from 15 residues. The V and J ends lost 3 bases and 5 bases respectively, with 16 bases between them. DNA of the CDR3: TGTGCCAGCTCACCCCTCGAGGGATTTTCGTATGGCTACACCTTC. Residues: CASSPLEGFSYGYTF.

DNA for the CDR3: TGTGCCAGCAGCCCGCCGGGACTGAACACCGGGGAGCTGTTTTTT. It translates to CASSPPGLNTGELFF. The chain joins TRBV5-4 to TRBJ2-2, with D possibly matching TRBD2 (6 bases). V lost 4 bases and J 1 base, leaving 11 bases between the germline ends. CDR1 and CDR2 (germline): SGHNT, YYREEE (reference sequence). The CDR3 has 15 residues.

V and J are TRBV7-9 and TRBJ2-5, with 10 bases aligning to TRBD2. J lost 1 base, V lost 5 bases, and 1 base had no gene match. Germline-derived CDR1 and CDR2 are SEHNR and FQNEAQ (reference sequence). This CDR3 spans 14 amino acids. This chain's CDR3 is CASSTSGAQETQYF. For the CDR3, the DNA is TGTGCCAGCAGCACTAGCGGGGCCCAAGAGACCCAGTACTTC.

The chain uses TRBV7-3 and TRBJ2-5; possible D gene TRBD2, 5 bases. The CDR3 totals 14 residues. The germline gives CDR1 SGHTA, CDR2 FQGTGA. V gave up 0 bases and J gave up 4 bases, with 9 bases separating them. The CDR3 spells CASSLTSVAETQYF. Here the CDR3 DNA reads TGTGCCAGCAGCTTAACTAGCGTTGCAGAGACCCAGTACTTC.